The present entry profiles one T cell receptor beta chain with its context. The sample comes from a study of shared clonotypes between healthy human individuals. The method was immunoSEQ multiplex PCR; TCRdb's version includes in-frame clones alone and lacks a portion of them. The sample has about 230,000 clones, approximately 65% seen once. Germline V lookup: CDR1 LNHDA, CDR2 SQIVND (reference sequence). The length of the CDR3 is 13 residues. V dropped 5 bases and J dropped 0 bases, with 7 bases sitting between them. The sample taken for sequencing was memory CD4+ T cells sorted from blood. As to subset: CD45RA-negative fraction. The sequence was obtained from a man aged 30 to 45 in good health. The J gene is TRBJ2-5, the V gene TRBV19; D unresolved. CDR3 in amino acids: CASSSDHQETQYF. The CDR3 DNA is TGTGCCAGTAGTTCGGACCACCAAGAGACCCAGTACTTC.